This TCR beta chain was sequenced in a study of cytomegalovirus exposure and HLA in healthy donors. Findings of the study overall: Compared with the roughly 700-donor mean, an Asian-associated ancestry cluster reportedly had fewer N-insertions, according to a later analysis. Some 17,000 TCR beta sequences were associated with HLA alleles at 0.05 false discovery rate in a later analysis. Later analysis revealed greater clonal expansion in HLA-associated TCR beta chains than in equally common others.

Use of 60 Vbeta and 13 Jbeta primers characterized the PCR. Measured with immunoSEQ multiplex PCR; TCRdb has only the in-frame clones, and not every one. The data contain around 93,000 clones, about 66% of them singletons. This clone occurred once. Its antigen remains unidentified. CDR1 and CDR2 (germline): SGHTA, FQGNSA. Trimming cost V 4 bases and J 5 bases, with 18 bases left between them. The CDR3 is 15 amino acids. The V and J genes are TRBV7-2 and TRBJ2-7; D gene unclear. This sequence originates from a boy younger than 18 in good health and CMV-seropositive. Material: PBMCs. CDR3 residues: CASSSGNPRRDEQYF. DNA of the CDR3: TGTGCCAGCAGCTCCGGAAACCCGCGGAGAGACGAGCAGTACTTC.